This T cell receptor beta chain stems from a study of vaccination effects on CD4 cells after COVID-19. Points from the study as a whole: The study found that only 1 of 255 vaccine-induced clones from healthy vaccinees cross-reacted with common cold coronaviruses. Clonal contraction was marked in infection- and vaccine-induced clones late after vaccination.

CD4+ T cells specific for antigen were expanded with viral peptide pools by the ViraFEST assay before sequencing. The authors isolated CD4+ T cells after around nine days of culture. No vaccinee had earlier SARS-CoV-2 infection, and nucleocapsid antibodies were negative. Approximately 2 million PBMC per well received approximately 10 IU/ml IL-2 and approximately 9.2 ug/ml peptides in culture. Half the medium was replaced with IL-2 medium on days 3 and 7. The V gene lost 4 bases and the J gene lost 0 bases, with 13 bases spanning the gap. The germline V gene has CDR1 SGHDT and CDR2 YYEEEE. This CDR3 spans 15 amino acids. TCRdb's table, derived via immunoSEQ multiplex PCR, lists solely in-frame clones and lacks some. The sample yields over 25,000 clones, roughly 74% seen once. This clone has just one count. Its antigen is unknown.

This sequence was found in a human donor who received a COVID-19 vaccine. This chain links TRBV5-6 with TRBJ1-1, with D perhaps matching TRBD1 (5 bases). Sequenced here: CD4+ T cells from PBMCs cultured with HCoV-NL63 spike peptides, sampled before COVID-19 vaccination. The CDR3 protein is CASSRRDRLNTEAFF. CDR3 in DNA: TGTGCCAGCAGCCGGCGGGACCGATTGAACACTGAAGCTTTCTTT. Complete variable domain (other parts from reference TRBV5-6 and TRBJ1-1): DAGVTQSPTHLIKTRGQQVTLRCSPKSGHDTVSWYQQALGQGPQFIFQYYEEEERQRGNFPDRFSGHQFPNYSSELNVNALLLGDSALYLCASSRRDRLNTEAFFGQGTRLTVV.